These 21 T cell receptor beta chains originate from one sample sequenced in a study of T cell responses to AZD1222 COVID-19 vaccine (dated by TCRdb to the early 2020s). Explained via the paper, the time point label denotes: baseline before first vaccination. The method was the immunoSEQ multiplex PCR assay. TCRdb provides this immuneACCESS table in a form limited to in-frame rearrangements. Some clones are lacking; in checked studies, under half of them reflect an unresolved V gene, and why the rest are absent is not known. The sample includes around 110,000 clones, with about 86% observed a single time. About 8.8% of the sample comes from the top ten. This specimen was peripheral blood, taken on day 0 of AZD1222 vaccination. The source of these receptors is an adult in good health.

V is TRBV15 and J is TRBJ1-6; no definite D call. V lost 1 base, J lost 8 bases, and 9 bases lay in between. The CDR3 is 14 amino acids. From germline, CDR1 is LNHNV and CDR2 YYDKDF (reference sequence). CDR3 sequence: CATSRVGVDSPLHF. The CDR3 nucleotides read TGTGCCACCAGCAGAGTCGGTGTAGATTCACCCCTCCACTTT.

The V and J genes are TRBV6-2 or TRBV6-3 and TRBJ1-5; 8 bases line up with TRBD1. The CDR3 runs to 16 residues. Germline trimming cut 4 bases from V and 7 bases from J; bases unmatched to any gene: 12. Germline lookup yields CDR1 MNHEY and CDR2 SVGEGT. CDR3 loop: CASSSGQGRDRQPQHF. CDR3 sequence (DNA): TGTGCCAGCAGTTCCGGACAGGGACGGGACCGCCAGCCCCAGCATTTT.

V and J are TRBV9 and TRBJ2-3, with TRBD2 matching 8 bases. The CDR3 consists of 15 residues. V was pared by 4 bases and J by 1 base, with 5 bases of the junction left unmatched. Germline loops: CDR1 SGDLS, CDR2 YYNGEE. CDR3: CASSLPGGGTDTQYF. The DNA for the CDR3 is TGTGCCAGCAGCCTCCCGGGGGGGGGCACAGATACGCAGTATTTT.

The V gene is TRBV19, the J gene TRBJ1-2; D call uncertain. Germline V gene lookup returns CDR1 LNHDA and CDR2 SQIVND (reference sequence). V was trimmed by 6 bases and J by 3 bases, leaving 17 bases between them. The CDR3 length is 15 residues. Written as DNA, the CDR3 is TGTGCCAGTAGCCTAACCCCGAGGAGGGACTATGGCTACACCTTC. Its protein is CASSLTPRRDYGYTF.

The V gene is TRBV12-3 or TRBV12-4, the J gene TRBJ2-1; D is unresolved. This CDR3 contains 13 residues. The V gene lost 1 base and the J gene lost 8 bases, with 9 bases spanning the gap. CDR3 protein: CASSLVSSYEQFF. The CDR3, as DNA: TGTGCCAGCAGTTTAGTCTCATCGTATGAGCAGTTCTTC.

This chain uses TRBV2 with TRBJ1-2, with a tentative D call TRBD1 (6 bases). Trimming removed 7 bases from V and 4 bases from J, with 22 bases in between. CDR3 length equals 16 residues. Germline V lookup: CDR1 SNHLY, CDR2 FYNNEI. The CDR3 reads CASTSIVRGSSYGYTF. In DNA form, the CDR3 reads TGTGCCAGCACGTCTATAGTTAGGGGGTCGTCCTATGGCTACACCTTC.

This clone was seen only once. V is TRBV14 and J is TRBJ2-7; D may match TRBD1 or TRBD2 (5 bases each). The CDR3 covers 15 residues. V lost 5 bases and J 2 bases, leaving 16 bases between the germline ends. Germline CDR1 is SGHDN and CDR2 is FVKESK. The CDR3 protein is CASSKPGTGPYEQYF. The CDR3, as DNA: TGTGCCAGCAGCAAACCAGGGACGGGTCCCTACGAGCAGTACTTC.

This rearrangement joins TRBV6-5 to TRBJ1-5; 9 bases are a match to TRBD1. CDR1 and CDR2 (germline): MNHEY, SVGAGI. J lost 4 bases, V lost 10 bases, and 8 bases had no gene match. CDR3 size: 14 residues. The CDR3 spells CATRDGQGNQPQHF. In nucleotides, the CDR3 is TGTGCCACCAGGGACGGACAGGGGAATCAGCCCCAGCATTTT.

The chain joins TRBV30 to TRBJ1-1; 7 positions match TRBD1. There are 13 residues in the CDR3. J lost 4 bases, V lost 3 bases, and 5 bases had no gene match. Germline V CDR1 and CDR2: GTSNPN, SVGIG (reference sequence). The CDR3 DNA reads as TGTGCCTGGAGACTGACAGGGAGCACTGAAGCTTTCTTT. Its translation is CAWRLTGSTEAFF.

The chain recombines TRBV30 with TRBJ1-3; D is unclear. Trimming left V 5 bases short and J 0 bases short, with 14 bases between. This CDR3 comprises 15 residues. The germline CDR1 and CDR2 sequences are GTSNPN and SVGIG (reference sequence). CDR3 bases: TGTGCCTGGGTTTTTGGAGGGCTCTCTGGAAACACCATATATTTT. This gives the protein CAWVFGGLSGNTIYF.

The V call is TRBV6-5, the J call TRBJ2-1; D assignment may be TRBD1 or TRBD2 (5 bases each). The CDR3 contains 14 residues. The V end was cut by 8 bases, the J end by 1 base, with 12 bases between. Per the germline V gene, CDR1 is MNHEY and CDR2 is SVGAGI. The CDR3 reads CASRGTASYNEQFF. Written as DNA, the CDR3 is TGTGCCAGCCGGGGCACGGCTTCCTACAATGAGCAGTTCTTC.

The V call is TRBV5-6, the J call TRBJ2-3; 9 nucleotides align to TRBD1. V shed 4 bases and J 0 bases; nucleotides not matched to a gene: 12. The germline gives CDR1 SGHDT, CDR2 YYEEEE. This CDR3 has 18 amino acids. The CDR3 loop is CASSLDLGTGTSTDTQYF. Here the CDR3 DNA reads TGTGCCAGCAGCCTAGATTTGGGGACAGGGACTAGCACAGATACGCAGTATTTT.

The CDR3 DNA reads TGCGCCAGCAGCCAAGGGCAGGGGGGATCCTACAATGAGCAGTTCTTC. Translated: CASSQGQGGSYNEQFF. The rearrangement links TRBV4-3 to TRBJ2-1; D perhaps matches TRBD1 (7 bases). The CDR3 spans 16 residues. Trimming cost V 1 base and J 1 base, with 11 bases left between them. From germline, CDR1 is LGHNA and CDR2 YSLEER.

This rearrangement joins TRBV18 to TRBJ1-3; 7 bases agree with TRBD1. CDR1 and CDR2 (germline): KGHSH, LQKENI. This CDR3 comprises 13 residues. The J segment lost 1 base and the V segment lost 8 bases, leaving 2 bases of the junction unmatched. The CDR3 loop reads CASRDSSGNTIYF. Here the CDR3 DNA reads TGTGCCAGCCGGGACAGTTCTGGAAACACCATATATTTT. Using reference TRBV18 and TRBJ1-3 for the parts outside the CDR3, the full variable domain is NAGVMQNPRHLVRRRGQEARLRCSPMKGHSHVYWYRQLPEEGLKFMVYLQKENIIDESGMPKERFSAEFPKEGPSILRIQQVVRGDSAAYFCASRDSSGNTIYFGEGSWLTVV.

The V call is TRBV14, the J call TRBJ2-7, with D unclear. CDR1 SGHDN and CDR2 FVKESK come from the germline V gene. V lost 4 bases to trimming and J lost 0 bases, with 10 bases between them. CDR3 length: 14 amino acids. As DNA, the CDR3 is TGTGCCAGCAGCCGCCAGCTGGGCTCCTACGAGCAGTACTTC. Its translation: CASSRQLGSYEQYF.

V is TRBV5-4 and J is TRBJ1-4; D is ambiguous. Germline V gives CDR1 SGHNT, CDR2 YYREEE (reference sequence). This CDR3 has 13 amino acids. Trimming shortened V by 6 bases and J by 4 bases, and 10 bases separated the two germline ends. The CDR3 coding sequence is TGTGCCAGCAATGTATGGGGTAATGAAAAACTGTTTTTT. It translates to CASNVWGNEKLFF.

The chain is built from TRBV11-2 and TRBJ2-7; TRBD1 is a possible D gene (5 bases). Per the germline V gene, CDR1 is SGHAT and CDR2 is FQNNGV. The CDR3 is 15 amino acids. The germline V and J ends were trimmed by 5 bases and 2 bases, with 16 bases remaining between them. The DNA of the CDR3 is TGTGCCAGCAGCCTCAGGGATTCAGGCCCCTACGAGCAGTACTTC. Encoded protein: CASSLRDSGPYEQYF.

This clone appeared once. CDR3 residues: CASSSRDRNYEQYF. DNA for the CDR3: TGTGCCAGCAGCTCCCGGGACAGGAACTACGAGCAGTACTTC. The chain combines TRBV7-2 with TRBJ2-7; 8 bases align to TRBD1. Per germline, CDR1 SGHTA and CDR2 FQGNSA. Unmatched junction bases numbered 5, after V lost 4 bases and J lost 3 bases. The CDR3 extends over 14 amino acids.

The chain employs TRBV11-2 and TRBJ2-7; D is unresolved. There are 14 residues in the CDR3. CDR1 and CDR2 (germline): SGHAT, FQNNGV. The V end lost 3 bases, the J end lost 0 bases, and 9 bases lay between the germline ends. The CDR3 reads CASSLGPSSYEQYF. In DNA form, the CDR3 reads TGTGCCAGCAGCTTGGGCCCGAGCTCCTACGAGCAGTACTTC.

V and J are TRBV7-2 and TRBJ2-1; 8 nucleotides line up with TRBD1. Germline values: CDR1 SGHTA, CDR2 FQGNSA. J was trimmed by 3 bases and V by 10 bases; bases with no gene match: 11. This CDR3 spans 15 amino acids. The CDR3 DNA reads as TGTGCCACCGCGACAGGGGATACGGGCTACAATGAGCAGTTCTTC. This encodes CATATGDTGYNEQFF.

The CDR3 region is CASSQDYPLNTEAFF. CDR3 nucleotides: TGCGCCAGCAGCCAAGATTATCCCCTGAACACTGAAGCTTTCTTT. The chain is built from TRBV4-3 and TRBJ1-1; D is unclear. The CDR3 runs 15 residues. Trimming left V 0 bases short and J 0 bases short, with 8 bases between. The germline CDR1 and CDR2 sequences are LGHNA and YSLEER.